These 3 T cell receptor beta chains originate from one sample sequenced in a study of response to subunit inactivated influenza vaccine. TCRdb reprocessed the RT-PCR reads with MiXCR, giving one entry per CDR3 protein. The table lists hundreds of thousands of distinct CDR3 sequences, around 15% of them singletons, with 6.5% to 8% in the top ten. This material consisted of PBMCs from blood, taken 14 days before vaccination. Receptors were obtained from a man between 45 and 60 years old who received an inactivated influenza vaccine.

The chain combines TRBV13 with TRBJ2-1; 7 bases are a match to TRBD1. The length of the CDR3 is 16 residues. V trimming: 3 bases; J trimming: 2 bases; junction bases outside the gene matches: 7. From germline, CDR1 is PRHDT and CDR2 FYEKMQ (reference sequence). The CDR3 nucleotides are TGTGCCAGCAGCTTCCTCCGGGACAGTGCCTACAATGAGCAGTTCTTC. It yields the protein CASSFLRDSAYNEQFF.

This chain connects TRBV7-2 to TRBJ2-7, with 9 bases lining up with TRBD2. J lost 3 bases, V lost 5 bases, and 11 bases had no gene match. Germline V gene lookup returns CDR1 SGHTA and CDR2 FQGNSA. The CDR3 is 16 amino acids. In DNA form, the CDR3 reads TGTGCCAGCAGCCCTGACCAATTGACTAGCGGCTACGAGCAGTACTTC. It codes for CASSPDQLTSGYEQYF.

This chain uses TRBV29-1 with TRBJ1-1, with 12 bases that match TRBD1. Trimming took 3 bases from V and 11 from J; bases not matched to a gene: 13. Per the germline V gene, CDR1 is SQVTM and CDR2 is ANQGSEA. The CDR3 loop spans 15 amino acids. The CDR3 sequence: CSVDGAPGQGALAFF. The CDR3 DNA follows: TGCAGCGTTGATGGGGCCCCGGGACAGGGGGCATTGGCTTTCTTT.